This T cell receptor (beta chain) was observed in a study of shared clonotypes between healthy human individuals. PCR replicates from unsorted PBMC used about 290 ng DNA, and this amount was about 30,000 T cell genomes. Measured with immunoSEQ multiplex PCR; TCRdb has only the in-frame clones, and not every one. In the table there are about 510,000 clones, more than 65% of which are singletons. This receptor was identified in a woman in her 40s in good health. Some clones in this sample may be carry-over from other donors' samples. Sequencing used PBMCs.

CDR3 sequence: CASSPGGGVADTQYF. DNA of the CDR3: TGCGCCAGCAGTCCCGGGGGGGGAGTGGCAGATACGCAGTATTTT. The V call is TRBV4-1, the J call TRBJ2-3; 8 bases are shared with TRBD2. This CDR3 spans 15 amino acids. In germline, CDR1 is MGHRA, CDR2 YSYEKL. The V and J ends lost 6 bases and 4 bases, in that order; junction bases with no gene match: 9.